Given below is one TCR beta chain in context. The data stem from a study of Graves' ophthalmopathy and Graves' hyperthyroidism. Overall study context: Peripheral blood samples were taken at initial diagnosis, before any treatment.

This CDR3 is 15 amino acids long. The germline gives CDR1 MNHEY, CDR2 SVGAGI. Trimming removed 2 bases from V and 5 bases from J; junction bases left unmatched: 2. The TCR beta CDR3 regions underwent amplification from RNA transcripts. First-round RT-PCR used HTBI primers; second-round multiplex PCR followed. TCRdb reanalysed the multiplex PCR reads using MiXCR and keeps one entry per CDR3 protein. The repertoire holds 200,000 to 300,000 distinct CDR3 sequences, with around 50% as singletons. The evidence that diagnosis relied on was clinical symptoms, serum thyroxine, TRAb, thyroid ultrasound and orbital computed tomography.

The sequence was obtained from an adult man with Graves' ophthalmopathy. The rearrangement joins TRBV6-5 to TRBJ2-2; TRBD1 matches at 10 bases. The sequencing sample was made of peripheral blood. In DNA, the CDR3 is TGTGCCAGCAGTTACGCGGGACAGGGGACCGGGGAGCTGTTTTTT. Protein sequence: CASSYAGQGTGELFF.